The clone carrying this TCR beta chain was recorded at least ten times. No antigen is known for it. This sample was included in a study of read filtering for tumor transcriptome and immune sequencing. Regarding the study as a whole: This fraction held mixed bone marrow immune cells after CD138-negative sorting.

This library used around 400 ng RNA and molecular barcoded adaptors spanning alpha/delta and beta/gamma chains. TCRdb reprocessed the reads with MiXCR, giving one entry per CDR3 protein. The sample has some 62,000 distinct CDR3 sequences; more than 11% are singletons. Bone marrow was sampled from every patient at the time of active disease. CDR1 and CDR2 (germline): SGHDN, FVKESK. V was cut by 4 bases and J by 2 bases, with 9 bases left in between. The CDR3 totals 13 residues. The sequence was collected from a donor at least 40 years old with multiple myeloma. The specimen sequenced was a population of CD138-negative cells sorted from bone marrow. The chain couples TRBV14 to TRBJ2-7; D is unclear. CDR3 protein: CASSPGPPYEQYF. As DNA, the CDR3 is TGTGCCAGCAGCCCTGGGCCTCCCTACGAGCAGTACTTC. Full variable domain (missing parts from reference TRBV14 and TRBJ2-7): EAGVTQFPSHSVIEKGQTVTLRCDPISGHDNLYWYRRVMGKEIKFLLHFVKESKQDESGMPNNRFLAERTGGTYSTLKVQPAELEDSGVYFCASSPGPPYEQYFGPGTRLTVT.